This TCR beta chain was recovered during a study of T cells after yellow fever vaccination. This CDR3 contains 15 residues. Trimming took 4 bases from V and 4 from J, leaving 16 bases between them. CDR1 is LGHDT, CDR2 YNNKEL, per germline (reference sequence). This clonotype was seen repeatedly, ten times or more. The target antigen is unknown. Notes on the study in general: Peak timing came faster in the weaker secondary response, day 5 versus 15. Detected again after the booster were most primary-vaccination clones, at nearly 97% CD4 and more than 70% CD8. Contamination by abundant bulk-population clonotypes could be present in FACS-sorted repertoires.

TCRdb redid the calling of the 5' RACE reads with MiXCR, one entry per CDR3 protein. The profile shows hundreds of thousands of distinct CDR3 sequences, about 5.2% of them singletons. The sample consisted of CD4+ T cells sorted from PBMCs, taken on the day of the yellow fever booster vaccination. The V and J genes are TRBV3-1 and TRBJ2-5; tentative D call: TRBD2 (6 bases). This receptor was identified in a man aged 18 to 30 who received the YFV17D yellow fever vaccine. CDR3 coding DNA: TGTGCCAGCAGCCGCCCGCCGGGGGTCAGAGAGACCCAGTACTTC. Protein product: CASSRPPGVRETQYF.